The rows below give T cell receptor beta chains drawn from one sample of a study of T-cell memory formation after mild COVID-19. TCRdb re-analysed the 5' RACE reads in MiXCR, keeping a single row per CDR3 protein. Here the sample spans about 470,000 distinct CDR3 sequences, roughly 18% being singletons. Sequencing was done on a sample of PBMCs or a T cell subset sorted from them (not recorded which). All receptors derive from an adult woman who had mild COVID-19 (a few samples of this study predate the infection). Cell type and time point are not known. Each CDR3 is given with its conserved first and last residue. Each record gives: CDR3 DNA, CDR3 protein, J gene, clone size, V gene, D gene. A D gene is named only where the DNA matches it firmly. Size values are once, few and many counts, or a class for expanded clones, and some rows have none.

cdr3_nt: TGTGCCAGCAGCTTATTTGACCTGGGGAACACTGAAGCTTTCTTT
cdr3_aa: CASSLFDLGNTEAFF
j_call: TRBJ1-1
clone_size: -
v_call: TRBV7-9
d_call: -

cdr3_nt: TGTGCCAGCAGTTACGACCGACTAGCGGGAGGAGGGACCCAGTACTTC
cdr3_aa: CASSYDRLAGGGTQYF
j_call: TRBJ2-5
clone_size: -
v_call: TRBV6-5
d_call: TRBD2

cdr3_nt: TGTGCCAGCAGTTACAGTTCGGCCGGGGGGGACACTGAAGCTTTCTTT
cdr3_aa: CASSYSSAGGDTEAFF
j_call: TRBJ1-1
clone_size: few
v_call: TRBV6-6
d_call: -

cdr3_nt: TGTGCCAGCAGTTCCCTAGCGGTTACCTACAATGAGCAGTTCTTC
cdr3_aa: CASSSLAVTYNEQFF
j_call: TRBJ2-1
clone_size: few
v_call: TRBV6-5
d_call: TRBD2

cdr3_nt: TGTGCCAGCAGCTTAGAGGCAGGGCGTGGCTACACCTTC
cdr3_aa: CASSLEAGRGYTF
j_call: TRBJ1-2
clone_size: -
v_call: TRBV7-8
d_call: -

cdr3_nt: TGCGCCAGCAGCTTAACCCCAGGCTTAGCCAAAAACATTCAGTACTTC
cdr3_aa: CASSLTPGLAKNIQYF
j_call: TRBJ2-4
clone_size: -
v_call: TRBV5-1
d_call: -

cdr3_nt: TGTGCCAGCAGCCGGGGGATTGGACAGGGGAACACCGGGGAGCTGTTTTTT
cdr3_aa: CASSRGIGQGNTGELFF
j_call: TRBJ2-2
clone_size: -
v_call: TRBV7-9
d_call: TRBD1

cdr3_nt: TGTGCCAGTAGTATTGTTGGCAGCGCCTTCGCGGGGGCCCAGCATTTT
cdr3_aa: CASSIVGSAFAGAQHF
j_call: TRBJ1-5
clone_size: -
v_call: TRBV19
d_call: -

cdr3_nt: TGTGCCAGCAGGACTCCGGGACAGGGTGGAAACACCATATATTTT
cdr3_aa: CASRTPGQGGNTIYF
j_call: TRBJ1-3
clone_size: -
v_call: TRBV12-3/TRBV12-4
d_call: TRBD1

cdr3_nt: TGTGCCAGCAGTGACCCAGGGGGGAGCACAGATACGCAGTATTTT
cdr3_aa: CASSDPGGSTDTQYF
j_call: TRBJ2-3
clone_size: -
v_call: TRBV2
d_call: -

cdr3_nt: TGTGCCAGCTCATCCACAGGGGTCGCGTCCTACGAGCAGTACTTC
cdr3_aa: CASSSTGVASYEQYF
j_call: TRBJ2-7
clone_size: -
v_call: TRBV18
d_call: TRBD1

cdr3_nt: TGTGCCAGCAGTTACCCTGCAGGCGCGAACACCGGGGAGCTGTTTTTT
cdr3_aa: CASSYPAGANTGELFF
j_call: TRBJ2-2
clone_size: few
v_call: TRBV6-5
d_call: -

cdr3_nt: TGTGCCAGCAGCTGGAGGGGGGCCAAAAACATTCAGTACTTC
cdr3_aa: CASSWRGAKNIQYF
j_call: TRBJ2-4
clone_size: -
v_call: TRBV5-6
d_call: -

cdr3_nt: TGTGCCAGCTCTGCACAGGTTCCTTCGGGAGAGCAGTACTTC
cdr3_aa: CASSAQVPSGEQYF
j_call: TRBJ2-7
clone_size: few
v_call: TRBV27
d_call: -

cdr3_nt: TGTGCCAGCAGTTTGACCCTAGGGGGTGAAAAACTGTTTTTT
cdr3_aa: CASSLTLGGEKLFF
j_call: TRBJ1-4
clone_size: -
v_call: TRBV27
d_call: -

cdr3_nt: TGTGCCAGTTCTTACAGCAGTTCCTACGAGCAGTACTTC
cdr3_aa: CASSYSSSYEQYF
j_call: TRBJ2-7
clone_size: -
v_call: TRBV27
d_call: -

cdr3_nt: TGTGCCTGGAGTGGGAACTCCTACGAGCACTACTTC
cdr3_aa: CAWSGNSYEHYF
j_call: TRBJ2-7
clone_size: few
v_call: TRBV30
d_call: -

cdr3_nt: TGCGCCAGCAGCCACTCCGCGGGGGAGGAGACGCAGTATTTT
cdr3_aa: CASSHSAGEETQYF
j_call: TRBJ2-3
clone_size: -
v_call: TRBV5-1
d_call: TRBD2

cdr3_nt: TGCGCCAGCAGCCTGAACGGACGGAGCATGAACACTGAAGCTTTCTTT
cdr3_aa: CASSLNGRSMNTEAFF
j_call: TRBJ1-1
clone_size: -
v_call: TRBV5-1
d_call: -

cdr3_nt: TGTGCCAGCAATCGGGACAGAAGGGATGACGAGCAGTACTTC
cdr3_aa: CASNRDRRDDEQYF
j_call: TRBJ2-7
clone_size: few
v_call: TRBV7-3
d_call: TRBD1

cdr3_nt: TGTGCCAGCAGCGTCGCTAGCGGGCCATACAATGAGCAGTTCTTC
cdr3_aa: CASSVASGPYNEQFF
j_call: TRBJ2-1
clone_size: few
v_call: TRBV9
d_call: TRBD2

cdr3_nt: TGTGCCAGCAGAGGGGACAGCTCCTACAATGAGCAGTTCTTC
cdr3_aa: CASRGDSSYNEQFF
j_call: TRBJ2-1
clone_size: -
v_call: TRBV2
d_call: TRBD1

cdr3_nt: TGTGCCAGTAGTAGCGGGGGGGCTATTTACAATGAGCAGTTCTTC
cdr3_aa: CASSSGGAIYNEQFF
j_call: TRBJ2-1
clone_size: many
v_call: TRBV19
d_call: TRBD2

cdr3_nt: TGTGCCATCAGGGAGGAGGGACTCGGAAACACCATATATTTT
cdr3_aa: CAIREEGLGNTIYF
j_call: TRBJ1-3
clone_size: few
v_call: TRBV10-3
d_call: -

cdr3_nt: TGTGCCAGCAGCCAAATTCCCGCGAACACCGGGGAGCTGTTTTTT
cdr3_aa: CASSQIPANTGELFF
j_call: TRBJ2-2
clone_size: -
v_call: TRBV14
d_call: -

cdr3_nt: TGTGCCAGCGGACTGACAGGGGCCAATGAAAAACTGTTTTTT
cdr3_aa: CASGLTGANEKLFF
j_call: TRBJ1-4
clone_size: many
v_call: TRBV7-9
d_call: TRBD1

cdr3_nt: TGTGCCAGCAGCCTAGCCGGGACCGAGGTGCGGTCTGGCTACACCTTC
cdr3_aa: CASSLAGTEVRSGYTF
j_call: TRBJ1-2
clone_size: few
v_call: TRBV7-9
d_call: -

cdr3_nt: TGTGCCAGCAGCCCGGCGGGACTTTTGAACACTGAAGCTTTCTTT
cdr3_aa: CASSPAGLLNTEAFF
j_call: TRBJ1-1
clone_size: few
v_call: TRBV27
d_call: -

cdr3_nt: TGTGCCAGCAGCTTATTCAGACTGAGCTCTGGAAACACCATATATTTT
cdr3_aa: CASSLFRLSSGNTIYF
j_call: TRBJ1-3
clone_size: -
v_call: TRBV7-9
d_call: -

cdr3_nt: TGTGCCAGCAGCTCTAGACTAGCGGGAGATGACGAGCAGTACTTC
cdr3_aa: CASSSRLAGDDEQYF
j_call: TRBJ2-7
clone_size: few
v_call: TRBV7-9
d_call: TRBD2

cdr3_nt: TGCAGCGTTGAGTCCGACCGGGGAGGATTTCAGTACTTC
cdr3_aa: CSVESDRGGFQYF
j_call: TRBJ2-4
clone_size: few
v_call: TRBV29-1
d_call: -

cdr3_nt: TGCGCCAGCAGCTCTGTGATTAGGGGCTTGGATTCACCCCTCCACTTT
cdr3_aa: CASSSVIRGLDSPLHF
j_call: TRBJ1-6
clone_size: -
v_call: TRBV5-1
d_call: -

cdr3_nt: TGTGCCAGCAGCGCCGCAGGTTCCAATGAAAAACTGTTTTTT
cdr3_aa: CASSAAGSNEKLFF
j_call: TRBJ1-4
clone_size: few
v_call: TRBV9
d_call: -

cdr3_nt: TGCAGTGGAGTAAGGGAAACAAACTATGGCTACACCTTC
cdr3_aa: CSGVRETNYGYTF
j_call: TRBJ1-2
clone_size: few
v_call: TRBV20-1
d_call: -

cdr3_nt: TGTGCCAGCAGCCCGAGGAACTTGGCGCGAGAGCAGTACTTC
cdr3_aa: CASSPRNLAREQYF
j_call: TRBJ2-7
clone_size: many
v_call: TRBV12-3/TRBV12-4
d_call: -

cdr3_nt: TGTGCCAGCAGCATGGACAGGGTTGTGGAGACCCAGTACTTC
cdr3_aa: CASSMDRVVETQYF
j_call: TRBJ2-5
clone_size: -
v_call: TRBV7-8
d_call: TRBD1

cdr3_nt: TGTGCCAGCAGCTTAGAGGCTAGCGCCCTGGGCTCCTACAATGAGCAGTTCTTC
cdr3_aa: CASSLEASALGSYNEQFF
j_call: TRBJ2-1
clone_size: -
v_call: TRBV7-9
d_call: -

cdr3_nt: TGTGCCAGCAGTCGGCCGACTCAACAAAATAGCAATCAGCCCCAGCATTTT
cdr3_aa: CASSRPTQQNSNQPQHF
j_call: TRBJ1-5
clone_size: -
v_call: TRBV2
d_call: -

cdr3_nt: TGTGCCAGCAGCTTAGCGGAGGGCATTGGCTACACCTTC
cdr3_aa: CASSLAEGIGYTF
j_call: TRBJ1-2
clone_size: -
v_call: TRBV7-2
d_call: -

cdr3_nt: TGCAGCGTTGCAGGATACCGGAGCTCCTACAATGAGCAGTTCTTC
cdr3_aa: CSVAGYRSSYNEQFF
j_call: TRBJ2-1
clone_size: few
v_call: TRBV29-1
d_call: -

cdr3_nt: TGTGCCAGCAGACCATCGGGACAGGGGGCGTCCGGGGAGCTGTTTTTT
cdr3_aa: CASRPSGQGASGELFF
j_call: TRBJ2-2
clone_size: -
v_call: TRBV5-4
d_call: TRBD1

cdr3_nt: TGTGCCAGCAGCCCCAGGGTTACTGAAGCTTTCTTT
cdr3_aa: CASSPRVTEAFF
j_call: TRBJ1-1
clone_size: -
v_call: TRBV12-3/TRBV12-4
d_call: -

cdr3_nt: TGTGCCACCAAAGATACGCAGTATTTT
cdr3_aa: CATKDTQYF
j_call: TRBJ2-3
clone_size: few
v_call: TRBV24-1
d_call: -

cdr3_nt: TGTGCCAGCAGCTTAACGGGCGCCGGAGATGAGCAGTACTTC
cdr3_aa: CASSLTGAGDEQYF
j_call: TRBJ2-7
clone_size: -
v_call: TRBV7-3
d_call: -

cdr3_nt: TGTGCCAGCACCGCGGGACTATGGGGCCCCTACGAGCAGTACTTC
cdr3_aa: CASTAGLWGPYEQYF
j_call: TRBJ2-7
clone_size: few
v_call: TRBV6-2/TRBV6-3
d_call: TRBD2

cdr3_nt: TGTGCCAGCACGGAAAACACCGGGGAGCTGTTTTTT
cdr3_aa: CASTENTGELFF
j_call: TRBJ2-2
clone_size: -
v_call: TRBV6-6
d_call: -

cdr3_nt: TGTGGGACCGGGACGGGGACAGATACGCAGTATTTT
cdr3_aa: CGTGTGTDTQYF
j_call: TRBJ2-3
clone_size: few
v_call: TRBV6-5
d_call: -

cdr3_nt: TGTGCCAGCAGTCCCGGGACAGGGTACTATGGCTACACCTTC
cdr3_aa: CASSPGTGYYGYTF
j_call: TRBJ1-2
clone_size: few
v_call: TRBV12-3/TRBV12-4
d_call: TRBD1

cdr3_nt: TGTGCCATCAGTGCCGATGGTGGGGGGCCCACTGAAGCTTTCTTT
cdr3_aa: CAISADGGGPTEAFF
j_call: TRBJ1-1
clone_size: -
v_call: TRBV10-3
d_call: -

cdr3_nt: TGCAGTGCTAGCCTGGGCGAGCAGTACTTC
cdr3_aa: CSASLGEQYF
j_call: TRBJ2-7
clone_size: -
v_call: TRBV20-1
d_call: -

cdr3_nt: TGCGCCAGCAGCTTGGCCGCCTCTGGAAACACCATATATTTT
cdr3_aa: CASSLAASGNTIYF
j_call: TRBJ1-3
clone_size: -
v_call: TRBV5-1
d_call: -

cdr3_nt: TGTGCCAGCAGCCAAGATGCAGGGGGCCGGAATGAAAAACTGTTTTTT
cdr3_aa: CASSQDAGGRNEKLFF
j_call: TRBJ1-4
clone_size: -
v_call: TRBV3-1
d_call: TRBD1

cdr3_nt: TGTGCCAGCAAGTTTAGCGGGGCGAGCGGGGAGCTGTTTTTT
cdr3_aa: CASKFSGASGELFF
j_call: TRBJ2-2
clone_size: few
v_call: TRBV11-2
d_call: TRBD2